The 13 T cell receptor beta chains presented below share a single source sample, sequenced in a study of OX40 agonist ivuxolimab in advanced cancers. Clones were read by immunoSEQ multiplex PCR, and TCRdb kept only the in-frame ones, dropping some. The table shows fewer than 90,000 clones, with 93% occurring only once. This material consisted of CD4+ or CD8+ T cells sorted from blood, taken in a trial of the OX40 agonist ivuxolimab. These receptor sequences come from an adult with an advanced solid tumor such as melanoma, head and neck, liver or kidney cancer.

V gene TRBV27 combines with J gene TRBJ2-1; D remains unclear. Trimming took off 1 base at V and 5 bases at J, with 6 bases between the two ends. Germline CDR1 MNHEY, CDR2 SMNVEV (reference sequence). The CDR3 contains 13 residues. The CDR3 region has the DNA TGTGCCAGCAGTTTATACTGGCACAATGAGCAGTTCTTC. Amino acids: CASSLYWHNEQFF.

This chain links TRBV4-3 with TRBJ1-4; 10 bases are a match to TRBD1. Germline CDR1 LGHNA, CDR2 YSLEER. J gave up 3 bases and V 0 bases, and 10 bases lay outside the gene matches. The CDR3 runs to 19 residues. DNA for the CDR3: TGCGCCAGCAGCCAAGATGCCGGGACAGGGGTTTTTGCTAATGAAAAACTGTTTTTT. Amino acid sequence: CASSQDAGTGVFANEKLFF.

This sequence joins TRBV2 and TRBJ1-1; 7 nucleotides line up with TRBD1. The germline CDR1 and CDR2 sequences are SNHLY and FYNNEI. J gave up 9 bases and V 6 bases, and 7 bases lay outside the gene matches. The length of the CDR3 is 12 residues. The CDR3 sequence: CASRLGTAQAFF. Here the CDR3 DNA reads TGTGCCAGCAGACTGGGGACAGCCCAAGCTTTCTTT.

V usage is TRBV28 and J usage is TRBJ1-6, with 9 positions matching TRBD1. The CDR3 has 15 residues. After removal of 3 bases from V and 10 bases from J, the junction contained 7 bases not matched to a gene. CDR1 and CDR2 from the germline V gene are MDHEN and SYDVKM. CDR3 amino acids: CASSLLGQGRSPLHF. In DNA form, the CDR3 reads TGTGCCAGCAGTTTGCTGGGACAGGGAAGATCACCCCTCCACTTT.

Notes on this clone: Germline is not matched at one junction end, which may reflect a read error. CDR3 nucleotide sequence: TGTGTCAGCAGTTTTATATTTAGCACAGATACGCAGTATTTT. This translates into CVSSFIFSTDTQYF. The chain couples TRBV27 to TRBJ2-3; D is uncertain. This CDR3 has 14 amino acids. Germline lookup yields CDR1 MNHEY and CDR2 SMNVEV (reference sequence).

V is TRBV27 and J is TRBJ2-7; 16 bases line up with TRBD2. J lost 4 bases, V lost 8 bases, and 8 bases had no gene match. The germline CDR1 and CDR2 sequences are MNHEY and SMNVEV (reference sequence). CDR3 length: 16 residues. The CDR3 is CASGGLAGGGLYEQYF. The DNA of the CDR3 is TGTGCCAGCGGGGGACTAGCGGGAGGGGGGTTGTACGAGCAGTACTTC.

The rearrangement joins TRBV30 to TRBJ1-1, with 10 bases identical to TRBD1. Germline lookup yields CDR1 GTSNPN and CDR2 SVGIG (reference sequence). This CDR3 has 12 amino acids. Unmatched junction bases numbered 7, after V lost 4 bases and J lost 11 bases. The CDR3 here is CAWTDRGGVAFF. For the CDR3, the DNA is TGTGCCTGGACGGACAGGGGGGGCGTCGCTTTCTTT. Full variable domain (rest looked up from reference TRBV30 and TRBJ1-1): SQTIHQWPATLVQPVGSPLSLECTVEGTSNPNLYWYRQAAGRGLQLLFYSVGIGQISSEVPQNLSASRPQDRQFILSSKKLLLSDSGFYLCAWTDRGGVAFFGQGTRLTVV.

The rearrangement uses TRBV5-6 and TRBJ1-5; a possible D gene is TRBD1 (5 bases). The CDR3 runs 16 residues. The V gene lost 0 bases and the J gene lost 4 bases, with 14 bases spanning the gap. Per germline, CDR1 SGHDT and CDR2 YYEEEE. The CDR3 protein is CASSLARAGRNQPQHF. The CDR3, as DNA: TGTGCCAGCAGCTTGGCGCGGGCAGGGCGGAATCAGCCCCAGCATTTT.

This clone was counted only a few times. The chain joins TRBV15 to TRBJ1-1, with 10 bases lining up with TRBD1. Germline CDR1 and CDR2: LNHNV and YYDKDF (reference sequence). With 3 bases clipped from V and 5 bases from J, the junction kept 6 bases outside the gene matches. CDR3 length: 15 amino acids. CDR3 in DNA: TGTGCCACCAGCAGTGACAGGGGGCGAGGTACTGAAGCTTTCTTT. Encoded protein: CATSSDRGRGTEAFF.

V is TRBV4-1 and J is TRBJ2-7; weak D call: TRBD1 (5 bases). This CDR3 comprises 16 residues. From germline, CDR1 is MGHRA and CDR2 YSYEKL. Trimming shortened V by 4 bases and J by 2 bases, and 18 bases separated the two germline ends. CDR3 in amino acids: CASSLKSGPGTYEQYF. The CDR3 nucleotides read TGCGCCAGCAGCCTAAAATCCGGCCCAGGGACCTACGAGCAGTACTTC.

The chain combines TRBV5-4 with TRBJ2-7, with D possibly TRBD2 on 6 matching bases. V was pared by 1 base and J by 4 bases, with 12 bases between. The CDR3 runs 14 residues. Per germline, CDR1 SGHNT and CDR2 YYREEE (reference sequence). The CDR3 sequence is CASSLFRGTYEQYF. In DNA, the CDR3 is TGTGCCAGCAGCTTGTTTCGCGGGACGTACGAGCAGTACTTC.

The chain joins TRBV19 to TRBJ2-1; the D gene is possibly TRBD1 (5 bases). Per the germline V gene, CDR1 is LNHDA and CDR2 is SQIVND (reference sequence). The CDR3 consists of 11 residues. Trimming took 8 bases from V and 4 from J, leaving 6 bases between them. As DNA, the CDR3 is TGTGCCAGTGGGGCTTACAATGAGCAGTTCTTC. Translated, it gives CASGAYNEQFF.

The chain has TRBV28 and TRBJ1-1; a possible D gene is TRBD1 (5 bases). Trimming pared 3 bases from V and 1 base from J, leaving 18 bases between. CDR3 size: 17 residues. In germline, CDR1 is MDHEN, CDR2 SYDVKM. CDR3 loop: CASSFLVPGTANTEAFF. The CDR3 nucleotides are TGTGCCAGCAGTTTCCTGGTACCCGGGACGGCGAACACTGAAGCTTTCTTT.